The 23 T cell receptor beta chains below were found in one sample sequenced in a study of blood T cell repertoires in COVID-19. Assay used: immunoSEQ multiplex PCR; TCRdb lists only in-frame clones, some missing. The sample comprises under 150,000 clones, 75% to 90% of which are singletons, and 3% to 4% rests with the top ten. The sequencing sample was made of PBMCs or T cells enriched from blood (not recorded which). All receptors derive from a man aged 50-60 years in a cohort exposed to, infected with or recovered from COVID-19 (not recorded which).

The gene calls are TRBV6-4 and TRBJ2-1; D call uncertain. The CDR3 contains 16 residues. Trimming stripped 4 bases from V and 2 bases from J, with 15 bases between. Germline CDR1 MRHNA, CDR2 SNTAGT. Here the CDR3 DNA reads TGTGCCAGCAGTGCTCTTCAGACACGAGCCTACAATGAGCAGTTCTTC. Translated, it gives CASSALQTRAYNEQFF.

The rearrangement links TRBV28 to TRBJ1-1; D may be TRBD1 (6 bases). Germline CDR1 and CDR2: MDHEN and SYDVKM. The CDR3 covers 14 residues. V was trimmed by 3 bases and J by 2 bases, leaving 10 bases between them. CDR3 loop: CASSLGTINTEAFF. The CDR3 coding sequence is TGTGCCAGCAGTTTGGGGACAATCAACACTGAAGCTTTCTTT.

The chain recombines TRBV5-5 with TRBJ1-2, with a tentative D call TRBD1 (5 bases). Germline V gives CDR1 SGHKS, CDR2 YYEKEE (reference sequence). The CDR3 runs 13 residues. Trimming cost V 4 bases and J 8 bases, with 15 bases left between them. The DNA for the CDR3 is TGTGCCAGCAGCCCGGTCCCCGGGGGGGGCTACACCTTC. Translated, it gives CASSPVPGGGYTF.

The chain links TRBV27 to TRBJ2-2; 7 nucleotides align to TRBD1. This CDR3 is 13 amino acids long. Germline-derived CDR1 and CDR2 are MNHEY and SMNVEV (reference sequence). V was pared by 4 bases and J by 4 bases, with 0 bases of the junction left unmatched. The CDR3 is CASSSGGTGELFF. Written as DNA, the CDR3 is TGTGCCAGCAGTTCAGGGGGCACCGGGGAGCTGTTTTTT.

The chain is built from TRBV21-1 and TRBJ2-1; TRBD2 was called by the table and not checked on the DNA. TRBV21-1 is recorded as a pseudogene. The CDR3 spans 16 residues. The CDR3 DNA reads TGTGCCAGCAGCTCCCGGGATCCGAGCTCCTACAATGAGCAGTTCTTC. Translated, it gives CASSSRDPSSYNEQFF.

This chain joins TRBV7-9 and TRBJ2-6, with D possibly being TRBD1 (5 bases). The CDR3 is made up of 15 amino acids. Trimming pared 2 bases from V and 1 base from J, leaving 6 bases between. Germline V lookup: CDR1 SEHNR, CDR2 FQNEAQ (reference sequence). For the CDR3, the DNA is TGTGCCAGCAGCTTAACAGGTTCTGGGGCCAACGTCCTGACTTTC. Protein: CASSLTGSGANVLTF. Variable domain in full (rest from reference TRBV7-9 and TRBJ2-6): DTGVSQNPRHKITKRGQNVTFRCDPISEHNRLYWYRQTLGQGPEFLTYFQNEAQLEKSRLLSDRFSAERPKGSFSTLEIQRTEQGDSAMYLCASSLTGSGANVLTFGAGSRLTVL.

The chain joins TRBV4-3 to TRBJ1-4; possibly TRBD1 for D (5 bases). The germline V and J ends were trimmed by 4 bases and 6 bases, with 12 bases remaining between them. The CDR3 is 14 residues long. In germline, CDR1 is LGHNA, CDR2 YSLEER. The CDR3 sequence: CASSPGVGDEKLFF. The CDR3 region has the DNA TGCGCCAGCAGCCCGGGGGTAGGGGATGAAAAACTGTTTTTT.

The V call is TRBV15, the J call TRBJ2-6; D possibly corresponds to TRBD1 (5 bases). V was shortened by 0 bases and J by 1 base, with 16 bases between the two germline ends. The CDR3 totals 19 residues. The germline CDR1 and CDR2 sequences are LNHNV and YYDKDF (reference sequence). In nucleotides, the CDR3 is TGTGCCACCAGCAGAGATGAGAAACAGGCCCAGTCTGGGGCCAACGTCCTGACTTTC. Its translation is CATSRDEKQAQSGANVLTF. Variable domain in full (rest from reference TRBV15 and TRBJ2-6): DAMVIQNPRYQVTQFGKPVTLSCSQTLNHNVMYWYQQKSSQAPKLLFHYYDKDFNNEADTPDNFQSRRPNTSFCFLDIRSPGLGDTAMYLCATSRDEKQAQSGANVLTFGAGSRLTVL.

A few counts support this clone. The chain recombines TRBV24-1 with TRBJ2-1; 9 bases align to TRBD2. The CDR3 totals 17 residues. The germline V gene has CDR1 KGHDR and CDR2 SFDVKD. V dropped 3 bases and J dropped 0; count of bases not matched to a gene: 5. The CDR3 DNA reads as TGTGCCACCAGTGATCCGGGGCGGGAGGGCTCCTACAATGAGCAGTTCTTC. Protein: CATSDPGREGSYNEQFF.

The gene calls are TRBV6-5 and TRBJ2-2; 11 bases are shared with TRBD1. Trimming removed 6 bases from V and 3 bases from J; junction bases left unmatched: 3. CDR1 is MNHEY, CDR2 SVGAGI, per germline. CDR3 length: 15 residues. DNA of the CDR3: TGTGCCAGCAGCCTGGGACAGGGGGACACCGGGGAGCTGTTTTTT. Translation: CASSLGQGDTGELFF.

This clone appeared once. This chain links TRBV10-2 with TRBJ1-1; a weak D match, TRBD1 (5 bases). The CDR3 consists of 12 residues. Trimming pared 5 bases from V and 5 bases from J, leaving 9 bases between. CDR1 and CDR2 from the germline V gene are WSHSY and SAAADI. The CDR3 sequence is CASSLRQTEAFF. As DNA, the CDR3 is TGCGCCAGCAGTCTAAGACAGACTGAAGCTTTCTTT.

This clone was found a few times. This sequence joins TRBV29-1 and TRBJ1-2, with D unresolved. The CDR3 is 11 residues long. CDR1 and CDR2 from the germline V gene are SQVTM and ANQGSEA. V lost 4 bases, J lost 8 bases, and 11 bases lay in between. The CDR3 region has the DNA TGCAGCGTTGCTGGGAGCAGGGGCTACACCTTC. It is translated as CSVAGSRGYTF. The full variable domain, completed using reference TRBV29-1 and TRBJ1-2, is SAVISQKPSRDICQRGTSLTIQCQVDSQVTMMFWYRQQPGQSLTLIATANQGSEATYESGFVIDKFPISRPNLTFSTLTVSNMSPEDSSIYLCSVAGSRGYTFGSGTRLTVV.

This clone was counted only a few times. The gene calls are TRBV9 and TRBJ1-1, with a tentative D call TRBD1 (5 bases). The CDR3 is 14 amino acids. Germline V lookup: CDR1 SGDLS, CDR2 YYNGEE. The germline V and J ends were trimmed by 0 bases and 6 bases, with 12 bases remaining between them. The chain's CDR3 is CASSVGQPGAEAFF. The DNA for the CDR3 is TGTGCCAGCAGCGTAGGACAGCCAGGCGCTGAAGCTTTCTTT. The full variable domain, completed using reference TRBV9 and TRBJ1-1, is DSGVTQTPKHLITATGQRVTLRCSPRSGDLSVYWYQQSLDQGLQFLIQYYNGEERAKGNILERFSAQQFPDLHSELNLSSLELGDSALYFCASSVGQPGAEAFFGQGTRLTVV.

The rearrangement uses TRBV28 and TRBJ2-2; TRBD2 matches at 8 bases. J lost 5 bases, V lost 7 bases, and 12 bases had no gene match. The germline V gene encodes CDR1 MDHEN and CDR2 SYDVKM. The CDR3 extends over 16 amino acids. The CDR3 loop reads CASISYQRESTGELFF. The CDR3 bases are TGTGCCAGCATCTCTTACCAGCGGGAGTCTACCGGGGAGCTGTTTTTT.

The count of this clone is one. CDR3 nucleotides: TGCAGCGTTGTTCAGGTCGGGGGTACTGAAGCTTTCTTT. Its protein product is CSVVQVGGTEAFF. The V call is TRBV29-1, the J call TRBJ1-1; TRBD1 might be the D (5 bases). Germline loops: CDR1 SQVTM, CDR2 ANQGSEA. The CDR3 is 13 amino acids. V was shortened by 4 bases and J by 5 bases, with 14 bases between the two germline ends.

The genes are TRBV15 and TRBJ2-3, with 8 bases lining up with TRBD2. Germline V CDR1 and CDR2: LNHNV, YYDKDF (reference sequence). V lost 4 bases to trimming and J lost 4 bases; unmatched junction nucleotides: 4. The CDR3 runs to 14 residues. CDR3 in amino acids: CATSTGGPADTQYF. CDR3 sequence (DNA): TGTGCCACCAGCACGGGAGGGCCGGCAGATACGCAGTATTTT.

This chain joins TRBV19 and TRBJ1-5, with D unclear. The CDR3 spans 14 residues. The V gene lost 3 bases and the J gene lost 7 bases, with 13 bases spanning the gap. Germline values: CDR1 LNHDA, CDR2 SQIVND (reference sequence). CDR3 in amino acids: CASSMGGRGQPQHF. The CDR3, as DNA: TGTGCCAGTAGTATGGGAGGTCGAGGGCAGCCCCAGCATTTT.

The gene calls are TRBV6-5 and TRBJ1-5; D call uncertain. The CDR3 consists of 14 residues. The germline V and J ends were trimmed by 9 bases and 5 bases, with 17 bases remaining between them. Germline loops: CDR1 MNHEY, CDR2 SVGAGI. The CDR3, as DNA: TGTGCCAGTACTGGAACCGGAGGTTATCAGCCCCAGCATTTT. Translating it yields CASTGTGGYQPQHF.

The rearrangement links TRBV7-9 to TRBJ1-2; the D is unclear. The germline gives CDR1 SEHNR, CDR2 FQNEAQ (reference sequence). The CDR3 consists of 18 residues. V was trimmed by 2 bases and J by 0 bases, leaving 19 bases between them. CDR3 residues: CASSLLPLREGTNYGYTF. The CDR3 DNA reads TGTGCCAGCAGCTTATTACCCCTTCGGGAGGGAACTAACTATGGCTACACCTTC. Full variable domain (remainder filled in from reference TRBV7-9 and TRBJ1-2): DTGVSQNPRHKITKRGQNVTFRCDPISEHNRLYWYRQTLGQGPEFLTYFQNEAQLEKSRLLSDRFSAERPKGSFSTLEIQRTEQGDSAMYLCASSLLPLREGTNYGYTFGSGTRLTVV.

This clone turned up a few times. The chain carries TRBV18 and TRBJ2-1; unclear D gene. Germline loops: CDR1 KGHSH, CDR2 LQKENI. V lost 0 bases, J lost 3 bases, and 9 bases lay in between. This CDR3 has 15 amino acids. Written as DNA, the CDR3 is TGTGCCAGCTCACCACCGAACAGCCTCTACAATGAGCAGTTCTTC. Its protein is CASSPPNSLYNEQFF.

This sequence joins TRBV7-2 and TRBJ2-3; weak D call: TRBD1 (6 bases). The CDR3 totals 13 residues. Germline V gene lookup returns CDR1 SGHTA and CDR2 FQGNSA. V was pared by 1 base and J by 6 bases, with 8 bases between. The CDR3 region has the DNA TGTGCCAGCAGCTTAGGGGGGCGGGATACGCAGTATTTT. Protein sequence: CASSLGGRDTQYF.

J is TRBJ2-7 and V is TRBV7-2; TRBD2 agrees at 8 bases. The germline V gene has CDR1 SGHTA and CDR2 FQGNSA. V lost 0 bases, J lost 3 bases, and 4 bases stayed unmatched. The CDR3 loop spans 15 amino acids. This CDR3 reads CASSLARRGDYEQYF. Here the CDR3 DNA reads TGTGCCAGCAGCTTAGCGAGGCGGGGGGACTACGAGCAGTACTTC.

The chain has TRBV6-5 and TRBJ2-6; possibly TRBD2 for D (5 bases). Trimming shortened V by 2 bases and J by 2 bases, and 10 bases separated the two germline ends. Germline CDR1 and CDR2: MNHEY and SVGAGI. This CDR3 has 16 amino acids. CDR3 residues: CASSYAGGTGANVLTF. For the CDR3, the DNA is TGTGCCAGCAGTTACGCGGGCGGTACTGGGGCCAACGTCCTGACTTTC.